The rows below give T cell receptor beta chains drawn from one sample of a study of OX40 agonist ivuxolimab in advanced cancers. Repertoires were generated with immunoSEQ multiplex PCR, while TCRdb's copy carries only in-frame clones and drops some. Of around 55,000 clones listed, approximately 84% are singletons. The sample here was CD4+ or CD8+ T cells sorted from blood, taken in a trial of the OX40 agonist ivuxolimab. These receptors all come from an adult with an advanced solid tumor such as melanoma, head and neck, liver or kidney cancer. Each CDR3 is given without its conserved first and last residue.

cdr3_length	v_call	j_call	cdr3_aa
11	TRBV27	TRBJ1-1	ASRLTWGTEAF
12	TRBV4-2	TRBJ2-4	ASSRTTGGNIQY
12	TRBV28	TRBJ2-7	ASSLSGGTYEQY
13	TRBV7-8	TRBJ1-6	ASSPSGARNSPLH
18	TRBV5-4	TRBJ2-1	ASNHGTSGSLGRSYNEQF
11	TRBV7-9	TRBJ1-1	ASSRDGRTEAF
13	TRBV28	TRBJ1-5	ASRRGQYLKQPQH
11	TRBV2	TRBJ2-7	ASRRDKSYEQY
12	TRBV28	TRBJ2-7	ASMGRGTSYEQY
13	TRBV25-1	TRBJ2-5	ASSEFGAYQETQY
10	TRBV28	TRBJ2-5	ASSSTAKTQY
13	TRBV2	TRBJ1-5	ASRERARANQPQH
11	TRBV6-6	TRBJ2-1	ASSPGTWDEQF
11	TRBV4-2	TRBJ1-4	ASSTGTGEKLF
12	TRBV7-9	TRBJ2-7	ASSTQETLYEQY
12	TRBV11-3	TRBJ2-1	ASSLRGTYNEQF
15	TRBV19	.	ASSPRIVLGFSYEQY
10	TRBV5-5	TRBJ1-1	ASSWTVRVAF
12	TRBV5-1	TRBJ2-7	ASSIETKFYEQY
12	TRBV27	TRBJ1-5	ASSSHGTGQPQH
12	TRBV18	TRBJ2-7	ASSPGTGGYEQY
14	TRBV15	TRBJ2-7	ATSRGGTSGNYEQY
9	TRBV20-1	TRBJ2-5	SVWRQETQY
9	TRBV2	TRBJ2-1	ASSGSGEQF
9	TRBV2	TRBJ2-7	ASSEAWEQY
11	TRBV7-3	TRBJ2-3	ASSLKRGDTQY
11	TRBV11-3	TRBJ2-1	ASSLGQGYEQF
14	TRBV27	TRBJ1-2	ASTSYDGSRSYGYT
13	TRBV10-3	TRBJ1-1	AISDDGGGRTEAF
13	TRBV7-9	TRBJ2-6	ASSLGGSGANVLT
12	TRBV13	TRBJ2-7	ASKARGRKGEQY
10	TRBV2	TRBJ1-6	ASSGYNSPLH
10	TRBV7-2	TRBJ2-7	ASSSTMGEQY
15	TRBV7-3	TRBJ2-1	ASSPRAGTSGSNEQF
14	TRBV18	TRBJ2-3	ASSPAGTVFTDTQY
12	TRBV5-1	TRBJ2-5	ASSLDPVQETQY
11	TRBV6-5	TRBJ2-1	ASRTDGYNEQF
14	TRBV6-1	TRBJ2-7	ASSGQLTSGDYEQY
18	TRBV5-1	TRBJ2-1	ASSQTTSGRPPSSYNEQF
11	TRBV7-9	TRBJ1-4	ASSSWDREKLF
13	TRBV4-2	TRBJ2-7	ASSQDGDYPWEQY
14	TRBV6-5	TRBJ2-3	ASSYHGTSGLNTQY
12	TRBV7-2	TRBJ2-2	ASSTGLYTGELF
12	TRBV5-1	TRBJ1-1	ASSLQDLNTEAF
11	TRBV11-2	TRBJ2-7	ASSYAGAYEQY
10	TRBV30	TRBJ2-2	AWSTPTGELF
11	TRBV27	TRBJ2-7	ASSFRGRAEQY
12	TRBV4-1	TRBJ1-1	ASSVRTEGTEAF
12	TRBV19	TRBJ2-2	ASREQGSGGELF
13	TRBV18	TRBJ2-1	ASSPLGVSYNEQF
11	TRBV30	TRBJ2-1	AWRLAGVNEQF
14	TRBV19	TRBJ1-3	ASSSWDTSSGNTIY
14	TRBV2	TRBJ1-3	ASSRDRVASGNTIY
12	TRBV19	TRBJ2-1	ASSIVGRVNEQF
13	TRBV4-1	TRBJ2-1	ASKVRAGGRNEQF
14	TRBV27	TRBJ2-7	ASSPPPGTGFHEQY
16	TRBV21-1	TRBJ2-2	ASSNLIPGQIDTGELF
10	TRBV25-1	TRBJ2-7	ASSERVGEQY
12	TRBV7-7	TRBJ2-2	ASSLTGGAGELF
12	TRBV30	TRBJ2-7	AWSVRLVGSEQY